A single sample is the source of the 23 T cell receptor beta chains below, sequenced in a study of T cell responses to AZD1222 COVID-19 vaccine. The method was immunoSEQ multiplex PCR; TCRdb's version includes in-frame clones alone and lacks a portion of them. Among 150,000 to 250,000 clones listed, 93% were seen once. The source was peripheral blood, collected 28 days after the second AZD1222 dose. Receptors originate from an adult who received the AZD1222 COVID-19 vaccine.

This rearrangement joins TRBV20-1 to TRBJ1-2; possible D gene TRBD1, 5 bases. The CDR3 runs to 12 residues. Trimming shortened V by 3 bases and J by 3 bases, and 8 bases separated the two germline ends. The germline CDR1 and CDR2 sequences are DFQATT and SNEGSKA (reference sequence). The CDR3 sequence: CSASGAYYGYTF. The CDR3 coding sequence is TGCAGTGCTAGTGGGGCCTACTATGGCTACACCTTC.

V is TRBV3-1 (or the pseudogene TRBV3-2) and J is TRBJ1-4, with 10 bases fitting TRBD1. The CDR3 loop spans 16 amino acids. Germline V gene lookup returns CDR1 LGHDT and CDR2 YNNKEL (reference sequence). Trimming at V came to 4 bases and at J to 4 bases, leaving 6 bases not matched to a gene. CDR3 amino acids: CASSLLTGGFNEKLFF. The CDR3 DNA reads TGTGCCAGCAGCCTCCTGACAGGGGGCTTTAATGAAAAACTGTTTTTT.

This sequence joins TRBV7-3 and TRBJ1-1, with D perhaps TRBD1 (5 bases). This CDR3 region has 13 residues. Germline V CDR1 and CDR2: SGHTA, FQGTGA. V lost 5 bases, J lost 10 bases, and 17 bases lay in between. CDR3 amino acids: CASSPARGSSAFF. CDR3 DNA sequence: TGTGCCAGCAGCCCCGCGCGGGGGTCGTCAGCTTTCTTT.

The chain employs TRBV6-2 or TRBV6-3 and TRBJ2-5, with 8 bases matching TRBD2. The germline CDR1 and CDR2 sequences are MNHEY and SVGEGT. There are 15 residues in the CDR3. Losses at the gene ends were 3 bases for V and 1 base for J; bases not matched to a gene: 4. This CDR3 is CASSYKRGLQETQYF. CDR3 DNA sequence: TGTGCCAGCAGTTATAAGCGGGGGCTCCAAGAGACCCAGTACTTC.

This clone came up once. CDR3 protein: CASSPSGTGQNEKLFF. CDR3 nucleotide sequence: TGTGCCAGCAGTCCCTCCGGGACAGGGCAGAATGAAAAACTGTTTTTT. The genes are TRBV28 and TRBJ1-4, with 9 bases lining up with TRBD1. Per the germline V gene, CDR1 is MDHEN and CDR2 is SYDVKM. This CDR3 has 16 residues. Trimming at V came to 5 bases and at J to 5 bases, leaving 9 bases not matched to a gene.

V and J are TRBV5-1 and TRBJ2-5; D call uncertain. The germline V gene encodes CDR1 SGHRS and CDR2 YFSETQ. Trimming took off 1 base at V and 3 bases at J, with 10 bases between the two ends. The CDR3 runs to 14 residues. The CDR3 bases are TGCGCCAGCAGCTTGAGCAACTCTGAAGAGACCCAGTACTTC. Encoded protein: CASSLSNSEETQYF. Full variable domain (rest looked up from reference TRBV5-1 and TRBJ2-5): KAGVTQTPRYLIKTRGQQVTLSCSPISGHRSVSWYQQTPGQGLQFLFEYFSETQRNKGNFPGRFSGRQFSNSRSEMNVSTLELGDSALYLCASSLSNSEETQYFGPGTRLLVL.

The chain carries TRBV4-3 and TRBJ2-1, with a possible D match to TRBD2 (5 bases). The ends were cut back, 1 base at V and 8 bases at J, with 24 bases in the middle. CDR1 LGHNA and CDR2 YSLEER come from the germline V gene. This CDR3 region has 18 residues. CDR3 bases: TGCGCCAGCAGCCAAGCGCCAGGTACCCACCCAAGGCGGGATGAGCAGTTCTTC. Residues: CASSQAPGTHPRRDEQFF.

The V and J genes are TRBV30 and TRBJ1-1, with 11 bases aligning to TRBD1. This CDR3 has 14 residues. Germline lookup yields CDR1 GTSNPN and CDR2 SVGIG (reference sequence). DNA for the CDR3: TGTGCGTCGACCGGGACAGGGGGGTACACTGAAGCTTTCTTT. Translated: CASTGTGGYTEAFF.

This chain links TRBV19 with TRBJ2-1; 7 nucleotides line up with TRBD1. Trimming removed 9 bases from V and 8 bases from J; junction bases left unmatched: 13. The CDR3 is 14 residues long. CDR1 is LNHDA, CDR2 SQIVND, per germline (reference sequence). In DNA form, the CDR3 reads TGTGCCAGAGAAACAGGGGTACCGTGGGATGAGCAGTTCTTC. Its protein is CARETGVPWDEQFF.

The rearrangement uses TRBV30 and TRBJ1-5; no definite D call. V was cut by 1 base and J by 2 bases, with 9 bases left in between. Germline V lookup: CDR1 GTSNPN, CDR2 SVGIG (reference sequence). The CDR3 covers 14 residues. The CDR3 nucleotides read TGTGCCTGGAGTGGAGGGCGCCGCAATCAGCCCCAGCATTTT. Translated, it gives CAWSGGRRNQPQHF. The full variable domain, in which reference TRBV30 and TRBJ1-5 provide the parts outside the CDR3, is SQTIHQWPATLVQPVGSPLSLECTVEGTSNPNLYWYRQAAGRGLQLLFYSVGIGQISSEVPQNLSASRPQDRQFILSSKKLLLSDSGFYLCAWSGGRRNQPQHFGDGTRLSIL.

The genes are TRBV2 and TRBJ1-6; 7 nucleotides align to TRBD1. The ends lost 5 bases at V and 3 bases at J; junction bases unmatched: 4. The CDR3 covers 15 residues. Germline V CDR1 and CDR2: SNHLY, FYNNEI. CDR3 protein: CASSQDRFYNSPLHF. CDR3 DNA sequence: TGTGCCAGCAGTCAGGACAGGTTCTATAATTCACCCCTCCACTTT.

V is TRBV19 and J is TRBJ2-5, with 9 positions matching TRBD1. This CDR3 is 17 amino acids long. CDR1 is LNHDA and CDR2 is SQIVND in the germline V gene (reference sequence). V trimming: 5 bases; J trimming: 1 base; junction bases outside the gene matches: 11. The chain's CDR3 is CASSPGTGNGGQETQYF. The CDR3 DNA follows: TGTGCCAGTAGTCCCGGGACAGGGAATGGAGGCCAAGAGACCCAGTACTTC.

V is TRBV12-3 or TRBV12-4 and J is TRBJ2-7; the D call may be TRBD1 or TRBD2 (5 bases each). This CDR3 comprises 13 residues. V was clipped by 6 bases and J by 2 bases, with 11 bases between them. This CDR3 reads CASSEGSPYEQYF. As DNA, the CDR3 is TGTGCCAGCAGCGAGGGGAGTCCCTACGAGCAGTACTTC.

The J gene is TRBJ2-1, the V gene TRBV19; TRBD2 might be the D (6 bases). In germline, CDR1 is LNHDA, CDR2 SQIVND (reference sequence). CDR3 length equals 12 residues. Trimming left V 6 bases short and J 3 bases short, with 6 bases between. This CDR3 is CASSGGYNEQFF. CDR3 nucleotides: TGTGCCAGTAGCGGGGGCTACAATGAGCAGTTCTTC.

The rearrangement joins TRBV27 to TRBJ1-5, with no clear D. Germline V gives CDR1 MNHEY, CDR2 SMNVEV (reference sequence). Between the trimmed V and J ends, which lost 0 bases and 4 bases, there was a span of 10 bases. The CDR3 covers 15 residues. The DNA for the CDR3 is TGTGCCAGCAGTTTATCGATCGGACCAAATCAGCCCCAGCATTTT. Encoded protein: CASSLSIGPNQPQHF.

J is TRBJ2-5 and V is TRBV7-2; the match to TRBD2 covers 12 bases. V gave up 5 bases and J gave up 4 bases; unmatched junction bases: 8. This CDR3 has 16 amino acids. Germline lookup yields CDR1 SGHTA and CDR2 FQGNSA. The CDR3 DNA is TGTGCCAGCAGCCGCCGACTAGCGGGGGAGAGAGAGACCCAGTACTTC. Translating it yields CASSRRLAGERETQYF.

The genes are TRBV3-1 (or the pseudogene TRBV3-2) and TRBJ2-5, with 10 positions matching TRBD1. The trim removed 6 bases at V and 5 bases at J, leaving 6 bases unmatched. The CDR3 totals 14 residues. CDR1 and CDR2 (germline): LGHDT, YNNKEL (reference sequence). CDR3 region: CASRRQGALETQYF. CDR3 in DNA: TGTGCCAGCAGGCGACAGGGGGCACTGGAGACCCAGTACTTC.

V usage is TRBV5-1 and J usage is TRBJ2-3; D remains unclear. The CDR3 spans 14 residues. Trimming stripped 0 bases from V and 1 base from J, with 6 bases between. The germline CDR1 and CDR2 sequences are SGHRS and YFSETQ. For the CDR3, the DNA is TGCGCCAGCAGCTTGGTGGCGGGCACAGATACGCAGTATTTT. Amino acid sequence: CASSLVAGTDTQYF. Full variable domain (rest looked up from reference TRBV5-1 and TRBJ2-3): KAGVTQTPRYLIKTRGQQVTLSCSPISGHRSVSWYQQTPGQGLQFLFEYFSETQRNKGNFPGRFSGRQFSNSRSEMNVSTLELGDSALYLCASSLVAGTDTQYFGPGTRLTVL.

The chain couples TRBV11-2 to TRBJ2-4; D might be TRBD1 (5 bases). Germline V CDR1 and CDR2: SGHAT, FQNNGV. Trimming stripped 0 bases from V and 6 bases from J, with 9 bases between. The CDR3 contains 14 residues. DNA for the CDR3: TGTGCCAGCAGCTTAGACAGGGTGGGAAACATTCAGTACTTC. It is translated as CASSLDRVGNIQYF.

This clone came up once. The chain has TRBV11-2 and TRBJ1-4, with a tentative D call TRBD1 (6 bases). Germline-derived CDR1 and CDR2 are SGHAT and FQNNGV. There are 14 residues in the CDR3. Between the trimmed V and J ends, which lost 5 bases and 8 bases, there was a span of 15 bases. The CDR3 region has the DNA TGTGCCAGCAGCCCCAGGGGAACGGAGGAAAAACTGTTTTTT. It codes for CASSPRGTEEKLFF.

This chain joins TRBV5-5 and TRBJ2-7, with 8 bases that match TRBD2. CDR3 size: 14 residues. The germline V gene has CDR1 SGHKS and CDR2 YYEKEE (reference sequence). The V gene end was trimmed by 4 bases and the J gene end by 2 bases; junction bases not matched to a gene: 5. DNA of the CDR3: TGTGCCAGCAGCGCCAACGGGGGGGCCTACGAGCAGTACTTC. It is translated as CASSANGGAYEQYF.

This chain connects TRBV19 to TRBJ1-1, with TRBD1 as a possible D gene (6 bases). V was trimmed by 5 bases and J by 6 bases, leaving 13 bases between them. Germline CDR1 and CDR2: LNHDA and SQIVND (reference sequence). This CDR3 comprises 13 residues. This CDR3 reads CASSSQGFAEAFF. As DNA, the CDR3 is TGTGCCAGTAGTTCCCAGGGGTTTGCTGAAGCTTTCTTT.

The chain has TRBV6-1 and TRBJ1-2, with D possibly matching TRBD1 (5 bases). This CDR3 region has 14 residues. Deletions cut 0 bases from V and 8 bases from J, with 13 bases between. Germline V lookup: CDR1 MNHNS, CDR2 SASEGT. The CDR3, as DNA: TGTGCCAGCAGTGAAGCGGAGCGGGGGAGGGGCTACACCTTC. This encodes CASSEAERGRGYTF.